This entry features one T cell receptor beta chain sequence. Its target is unknown. CDR3 length: 14 residues. The V gene lost 6 bases and the J gene lost 6 bases, with 15 bases spanning the gap. Germline V lookup: CDR1 MNHNS, CDR2 SASEGT. PCR amplification relied on 60 Vbeta primers (plus 13 Jbeta primers). Assay: immunoSEQ multiplex PCR; the TCRdb copy retains only in-frame clones and omits some. The sample features 110,000 to 150,000 clones, with 2% to 3% in its top ten. This sample stems from a study of cytomegalovirus exposure and HLA in healthy donors. Broader study findings: Later analysis identified 16,951 TCR beta sequences associated with HLA alleles, using a false discovery rate threshold of 0.05.

Specimen: PBMCs. The chain is built from TRBV6-1 and TRBJ2-4; a possible D gene is TRBD1 (7 bases). The source of this sequence is a man in his forties or fifties in good health and CMV-seronegative. CDR3 loop: CASRATRGANIQYF. The CDR3 bases are TGTGCCAGCAGGGCTACCAGGGGGGCAAACATTCAGTACTTC.